This section outlines one T cell receptor beta chain sequence together with its context. The source of the sample is a study of blood T cell repertoires in COVID-19. Study in general: There were acute and convalescent COVID-19 samples, and they came from the United States, Italy and Spain.

Generated by immunoSEQ multiplex PCR, the TCRdb table keeps only in-frame clones and is missing some. The sample lists 300,000 to 350,000 clones, 90% occurring once. The receptor's source is a woman under 30 with acute COVID-19. Sample: PBMCs or T cells enriched from blood (not recorded which).

CDR3: CASSLLAGGYYEQYF. In nucleotides, the CDR3 is TGTGCCAGCAGCTTATTAGCGGGAGGGTACTACGAGCAGTACTTC. The V call is TRBV7-3, the J call TRBJ2-7; 11 nucleotides line up with TRBD2. The CDR3 extends over 15 amino acids. CDR1 is SGHTA, CDR2 FQGTGA, per germline. Trimming at V came to 2 bases and at J to 3 bases, leaving 3 bases not matched to a gene. Combining the CDR3 with reference TRBV7-3 and TRBJ2-7 gives the whole variable domain GAGVSQTPSNKVTEKGKYVELRCDPISGHTALYWYRQSLGQGPEFLIYFQGTGAADDSGLPNDRFFAVRPEGSVSTLKIQRTERGDSAVYLCASSLLAGGYYEQYFGPGTRLTVT.